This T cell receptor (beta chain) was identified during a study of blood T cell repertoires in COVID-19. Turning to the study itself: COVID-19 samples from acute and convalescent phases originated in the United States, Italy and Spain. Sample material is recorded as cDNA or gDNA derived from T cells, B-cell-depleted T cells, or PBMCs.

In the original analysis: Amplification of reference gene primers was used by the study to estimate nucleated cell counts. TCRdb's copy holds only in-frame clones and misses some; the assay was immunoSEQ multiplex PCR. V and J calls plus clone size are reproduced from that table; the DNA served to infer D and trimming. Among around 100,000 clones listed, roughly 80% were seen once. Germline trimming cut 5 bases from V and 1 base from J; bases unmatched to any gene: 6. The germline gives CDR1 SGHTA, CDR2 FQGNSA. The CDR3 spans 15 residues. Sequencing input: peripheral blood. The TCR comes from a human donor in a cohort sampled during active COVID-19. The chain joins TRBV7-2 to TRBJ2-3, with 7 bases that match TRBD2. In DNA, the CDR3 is TGTGCCAGCAGCCAAAGACTAGCTGGCACAGATACGCAGTATTTT. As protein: CASSQRLAGTDTQYF.